This TCR beta chain was sequenced in a study of blood T cells in healthy people across ages. Across the study: Capture via template switching afforded approximately one barcoded beta molecule per two T cells.

Alongside a J-beta primer mix, a sample-barcoded 5' primer served in a second PCR lasting roughly 7 to 11 cycles. A template-switch adaptor with 12 random nucleotides tagged each cDNA molecule. A single record per CDR3 protein comes from TCRdb applying MiXCR to the 5' RACE reads. The sample includes approximately 1.5 million distinct CDR3 sequences, roughly 43% seen only once; the top ten take 4%. Extracted total RNA amounted to at least 6 micrograms for each sample. Germline V gene lookup returns CDR1 SGHRS and CDR2 YFSETQ. CDR3 size: 15 residues. V dropped 0 bases and J dropped 6 bases, with 12 bases sitting between them.

The sequence was collected from a woman younger than 30 in good health. The sequencing input was blood. V is TRBV5-1 and J is TRBJ2-2; the D gene is possibly TRBD1 (5 bases). The CDR3 region is CASSLVQGGSGELFF. The CDR3 DNA sequence: TGCGCCAGCAGCTTGGTTCAGGGTGGTTCCGGGGAGCTGTTTTTT. The variable domain in full, completed from reference TRBV5-1 and TRBJ2-2, reads KAGVTQTPRYLIKTRGQQVTLSCSPISGHRSVSWYQQTPGQGLQFLFEYFSETQRNKGNFPGRFSGRQFSNSRSEMNVSTLELGDSALYLCASSLVQGGSGELFFGEGSRLTVL.